The next 3 T cell receptor beta chains were all read from a single sample in a study of OX40 agonist ivuxolimab in advanced cancers. Method: immunoSEQ multiplex PCR; TCRdb's copy keeps in-frame clones and lacks some. The data contain 40,000 to 45,000 clones, about 81% of them singletons. This specimen was CD4+ or CD8+ T cells sorted from blood, taken in a trial of the OX40 agonist ivuxolimab. These receptors came from an adult with an advanced solid tumor such as melanoma, head and neck, liver or kidney cancer.

V usage is TRBV7-3 and J usage is TRBJ2-2, with D tentatively TRBD1 (6 bases). The germline gives CDR1 SGHTA, CDR2 FQGTGA. Trimming removed 3 bases from V and 1 base from J, with 6 bases in between. The CDR3 has 14 amino acids. The DNA for the CDR3 is TGTGCCAGCAGCTTGGGACAGAACACCGGGGAGCTGTTTTTT. Residues: CASSLGQNTGELFF.

The J gene is TRBJ2-3, the V gene TRBV5-1; 11 positions agree with TRBD2. Germline V gene sequence: CDR1 SGHRS, CDR2 YFSETQ. There are 15 residues in the CDR3. The trim removed 5 bases at V and 1 base at J, leaving 3 bases unmatched. Here the CDR3 reads CASSSGRARTDTQYF. DNA for the CDR3: TGCGCCAGCAGTAGCGGGAGGGCCCGCACAGATACGCAGTATTTT.

The chain recombines TRBV6-5 with TRBJ1-1; D is unclear. This CDR3 spans 16 amino acids. Germline lookup yields CDR1 MNHEY and CDR2 SVGAGI. V lost 0 bases and J lost 0, with 11 bases in between. The CDR3 bases are TGTGCCAGCAGTTACTCAGTCTTCCTGGTGAACACTGAAGCTTTCTTT. Its protein product is CASSYSVFLVNTEAFF.